Each of the 29 T cell receptor beta chains below was sequenced from the same sample in a study of kidney transplant recipient with SARS-CoV-2 infection (TCRdb year 2021). The reads were generated on an Illumina MiSeq. TCRdb itself trimmed the public reads at Q25 with fastp, ran MiXCR and retained productive beta chains. Rows merge per CDR3 protein into single entries with the most common DNA and genes. This sample holds approximately 240,000 distinct CDR3 sequences; about 30% were observed only once. The ten biggest clones cover under 9.5% of the sample. The intended sense of this specimen's time point label: pre-pandemic baseline sample and day 111 after first positive SARS-CoV-2 test. Here the sequenced sample was a blood sample, taken at baseline and between days 110 and 120 from a kidney transplant recipient. The receptors shown here come from a male patient between 25 and 39 years old who had COVID-19 and was a kidney transplant recipient. Following a transplant, some T cells may be graft donor cells, not patient cells.

Remarks on this clonotype: Sequence at one end of the junction differs from germline and may be a read error. The chain is built from TRBV4-1 and TRBJ1-2; 7 nucleotides align to TRBD1. CDR3 size: 15 residues. Germline lookup yields CDR1 MGHRA and CDR2 YSYEKL. The CDR3 spells CASGHPYRGDYGYTF. The DNA for the CDR3 is TGCGCCAGCGGCCACCCGTACAGGGGAGACTATGGCTACACCTTC.

The V and J genes are TRBV21-1 and TRBJ2-3; the table's D gene call, TRBD2, was not cross checked with the DNA. TRBV21-1 is a pseudogene locus. The CDR3 consists of 17 residues. CDR3 residues: CASRGYLATVMRDTQYF. For the CDR3, the DNA is TGTGCCAGCAGAGGTTACCTAGCTACAGTCATGCGAGATACGCAGTATTTT.

This clonotype was recorded at least ten times. J is TRBJ1-2 and V is TRBV12-3 or TRBV12-4, with D unclear. The CDR3 is 17 residues long. V lost 5 bases, J lost 4 bases, and 23 bases lay in between. The CDR3 bases are TGTGCCAGCAGTCTTGGCTTCACAGCAGGAAAGACCTATGGCTACACCTTC. It encodes CASSLGFTAGKTYGYTF.

In the case of this clonotype: Possible read error: a much larger clone is one base away. A read error is likely, as this CDR3 ends without the conserved phenylalanine or tryptophan. The CDR3 reads CASSLGSGSLGYTL. The CDR3 coding sequence is TGTGCCAGCAGCTTAGGGTCCGGAAGCCTGGGCTACACCCTC. This sequence joins TRBV7-2 and TRBJ1-2; D ambiguous. The CDR3 has 14 residues. V shed 1 base and J shed 8 bases, with 14 bases lying between them. The V gene's germline CDR1 is SGHTA and CDR2 FQGNSA.

Ten or more counts support this clonotype. The chain has TRBV5-4 and TRBJ1-2; D not certain. Germline V gene sequence: CDR1 SGHNT, CDR2 YYREEE (reference sequence). V gave up 7 bases and J gave up 4 bases, with 23 bases separating them. The CDR3 is made up of 16 amino acids. As DNA, the CDR3 is TGTGCCAGCTATAGGCTCGTACCAGGAAAGACCTATGGCTACACCTTC. Translated: CASYRLVPGKTYGYTF.

CDR3 sequence: CASSIWATLRKTYGYTF. CDR3 sequence (DNA): TGTGCCAGCAGCATCTGGGCCACCCTTCGAAAGACCTATGGCTACACCTTC. The chain carries TRBV3-1 and TRBJ1-2; D ambiguous. The V gene lost 5 bases and the J gene lost 4 bases, with 23 bases spanning the gap. Germline CDR1 LGHDT, CDR2 YNNKEL (reference sequence). This CDR3 contains 17 residues.

This clonotype was picked up a small number of times. The chain employs TRBV7-9 and TRBJ2-1; 10 nucleotides align to TRBD1. This CDR3 contains 15 residues. CDR1 is SEHNR and CDR2 is FQNEAQ in the germline V gene (reference sequence). The V segment lost 1 base and the J segment 7 bases; nucleotides outside the gene matches: 4. In DNA form, the CDR3 reads TGTGCCAGCAGCTTAGTGGGACAGGGGTGGAATGAGCAGTTCTTC. This encodes CASSLVGQGWNEQFF.

This chain joins TRBV27 and TRBJ2-1; 7 bases are a match to TRBD2. With the DNA end fitting TRBJ2-7 better, the J assignment may be wrong. Germline V gives CDR1 MNHEY, CDR2 SMNVEV (reference sequence). There are 15 residues in the CDR3. CDR3 DNA: TGTGCCAGCAGTCCCTTGCGGGAGATGGCCTACGAGCAGTACTTC. Protein product: CASSPLREMAYEQYF.

This clonotype appeared many times. The V gene is TRBV4-1, the J gene TRBJ2-2; D is undetermined. The CDR3 consists of 15 residues. Trimming removed 0 bases at V and 7 bases at J, with 12 bases between. The germline gives CDR1 MGHRA, CDR2 YSYEKL. CDR3 in amino acids: CASSQEVSLGGELFF. The CDR3 nucleotides are TGCGCCAGCAGCCAAGAGGTTTCCCTAGGCGGGGAGCTGTTTTTT.

In regard to this clonotype: A much bigger clone sits one base away, suggesting this may be a read error. The chain uses TRBV6-9 and TRBJ1-2, with D hard to call. CDR1 and CDR2 (germline): MNHGY, SVAAGI. The CDR3 totals 17 residues. Trimming removed 5 bases from V and 4 bases from J, with 23 bases in between. CDR3: CASSLPKPYGKTYGYTF. The CDR3 coding sequence is TGTGCCAGCAGTCTCCCAAAGCCTTACGGAAAGACCTATGGCTACACCTTC.

In DNA form, the CDR3 reads TGTGCCAGCAGCACGTGTACTCACGAGGGAAAGACCTATGGCTACACCTTC. Its translation: CASSTCTHEGKTYGYTF. The chain recombines TRBV7-1 with TRBJ1-2; D gene unclear. TRBV7-1 belongs to the ORF category, with a function that is uncertain. Trimming shortened V by 5 bases and J by 4 bases, and 23 bases separated the two germline ends. This CDR3 contains 17 residues.

Turning to this clonotype: A clone one base away is much larger, so this may be a read error. The chain recombines TRBV27 with TRBJ2-7, with D possibly being TRBD2 (5 bases). CDR1 is MNHEY, CDR2 SMNVEV, per germline (reference sequence). The CDR3 totals 15 residues. As DNA, the CDR3 is TGTGCCGGCAGTCCGTGGACTCAACAAACCTACGAGCAGTACTTC. Its protein is CAGSPWTQQTYEQYF.

This clonotype was picked up many times. This chain joins TRBV6-8 and TRBJ2-7; TRBD2 aligns across 7 bases. V lost 6 bases and J lost 3; bases outside the gene matches: 5. From germline, CDR1 is MNHGY and CDR2 SAAAGT. The CDR3 has 13 amino acids. This CDR3 reads CASRWLAVYEQYF. CDR3 bases: TGTGCCAGCAGGTGGCTAGCGGTCTACGAGCAGTACTTC.

This clonotype was counted many times. J is TRBJ1-2 and V is TRBV7-4; unclear D gene. Germline CDR1 is SGHVT and CDR2 is SQSDAQ. The CDR3 has 17 amino acids. Trimming left V 5 bases short and J 4 bases short, with 23 bases between. The CDR3 here is CASSNKCSARKTYGYTF. CDR3 nucleotides: TGTGCCAGCAGCAATAAATGTTCAGCTCGAAAGACCTATGGCTACACCTTC.

The table lists this clonotype with many counts. The chain joins TRBV19 to TRBJ2-7; perhaps TRBD2 as D (5 bases). The CDR3 spans 11 residues. Looked up from germline, CDR1 is LNHDA and CDR2 is SQIVND (reference sequence). Deletions cut 1 base from V and 7 bases from J, with 5 bases between. In nucleotides, the CDR3 is TGTGCCAGTAGTATAGGAGGGGAGCAGTACTTC. This encodes CASSIGGEQYF.

This clonotype was observed at least ten times. The gene calls are TRBV20-1 and TRBJ1-5; 9 nucleotides match TRBD1. Germline trimming cut 6 bases from V and 2 bases from J; bases unmatched to any gene: 5. The CDR3 consists of 14 residues. Germline CDR1 and CDR2: DFQATT and SNEGSKA (reference sequence). CDR3: CSADDRGGNQPQHF. CDR3 DNA sequence: TGCAGTGCCGATGACAGGGGGGGCAATCAGCCCCAGCATTTT.

At least ten counts were recorded for this clonotype. V and J are TRBV10-1 and TRBJ1-2, with 7 bases identical to TRBD1. The CDR3 sequence is 14 residues long. Germline V gives CDR1 WNHNN, CDR2 SYGVQD (reference sequence). V dropped 3 bases and J dropped 8; count of bases not matched to a gene: 9. The CDR3 loop is CASSDHRQGWGYTF. The DNA of the CDR3 is TGCGCCAGCAGTGACCACCGACAGGGATGGGGCTACACCTTC.

The chain employs TRBV20-1 and TRBJ1-2, with D hard to call. This CDR3 has 16 residues. Germline V gene lookup returns CDR1 DFQATT and CDR2 SNEGSKA (reference sequence). The V end was cut by 4 bases, the J end by 4 bases, with 22 bases between. CDR3 sequence: CSANITLFRKTYGYTF. CDR3 nucleotide sequence: TGCAGTGCTAACATAACGCTGTTTCGAAAGACCTATGGCTACACCTTC.

V usage is TRBV7-6 and J usage is TRBJ2-7; D remains ambiguous. The CDR3 totals 14 residues. The V gene lost 5 bases and the J gene lost 4 bases, with 15 bases spanning the gap. The germline gives CDR1 SGHVS, CDR2 FNYEAQ. The CDR3 loop reads CASSPGRVGYEQYF. CDR3 nucleotides: TGTGCCAGCAGCCCCGGCCGGGTCGGGTACGAGCAGTACTTC.

This clonotype was seen at least ten times. The chain combines TRBV6-1 with TRBJ1-1, with 8 bases aligning to TRBD1. The CDR3 totals 15 residues. Germline values: CDR1 MNHNS, CDR2 SASEGT. V gave up 2 bases and J gave up 6 bases; unmatched junction bases: 8. The DNA of the CDR3 is TGTGCCAGCAGTGAATCGCGGACAGGGATCCCTGAAGCTTTCTTT. Encoded protein: CASSESRTGIPEAFF.

This clonotype was recorded a few times. The chain joins TRBV18 to TRBJ2-3, with D possibly being TRBD1 (5 bases). The CDR3 is 13 amino acids. Trimming left V 1 base short and J 6 bases short, with 8 bases between. The germline gives CDR1 KGHSH, CDR2 LQKENI. CDR3 bases: TGTGCCAGCTCACCACTACAGGTGGATACGCAGTATTTT. Residues: CASSPLQVDTQYF.

Concerning this clonotype itself: A much larger clone sits a single nucleotide away, making a read error possible. Written as DNA, the CDR3 is TGTGCCAGCATGTGGTTCGTACGAGGAAAGACCTATGGCTACACCTTC. Protein product: CASMWFVRGKTYGYTF. This chain joins TRBV5-4 and TRBJ1-2; D not resolved. Trimming left V 6 bases short and J 4 bases short, with 22 bases between. Germline CDR1 SGHNT, CDR2 YYREEE (reference sequence). This CDR3 region has 16 residues.

This clonotype was recorded many times. The chain uses TRBV2 and TRBJ2-7; 9 bases align to TRBD1. Germline CDR1 and CDR2: SNHLY and FYNNEI. The CDR3 covers 14 residues. Losses at the gene ends were 7 bases for V and 4 bases for J; bases not matched to a gene: 8. The CDR3 sequence: CASTGTGWRYEQYF. CDR3 DNA: TGTGCCAGCACCGGGACAGGGTGGCGTTACGAGCAGTACTTC.

Ten or more counts support this clonotype. The chain employs TRBV6-2 or TRBV6-3 and TRBJ2-7; 9 positions agree with TRBD1. The ends lost 5 bases at V and 3 bases at J; junction bases unmatched: 8. The CDR3 is 15 residues long. In germline, CDR1 is MNHEY, CDR2 SVGEGT. The CDR3 spells CASSGRDRVVYEQYF. Here the CDR3 DNA reads TGTGCCAGCAGTGGCCGGGACAGGGTGGTCTACGAGCAGTACTTC.

This clonotype was detected many times. V and J are TRBV6-5 and TRBJ1-1; D gene ambiguous. The V end was cut by 4 bases, the J end by 5 bases, with 14 bases between. CDR3 length equals 14 residues. The germline V gene encodes CDR1 MNHEY and CDR2 SVGAGI. The DNA of the CDR3 is TGTGCCAGCAGTTGGATAGGGCTCTTTACTGAAGCTTTCTTT. It codes for CASSWIGLFTEAFF.

Of note for this clonotype: Given a much more abundant clone one base away, this may be a read error. This rearrangement joins TRBV20-1 to TRBJ1-4; D is unresolved. Looked up from germline, CDR1 is DFQATT and CDR2 is SNEGSKA (reference sequence). CDR3 length: 14 amino acids. The CDR3 protein is CGAIAGVANEKLFF. In DNA, the CDR3 is TGCGGTGCGATCGCAGGAGTTGCTAATGAAAAACTGTTTTTT.

This clonotype has a count of ten or more. The V and J genes are TRBV3-1 and TRBJ2-2; D is unclear. Trimming cost V 5 bases and J 5 bases, with 24 bases left between them. The CDR3 covers 18 residues. CDR1 and CDR2 (germline): LGHDT, YNNKEL (reference sequence). This chain's CDR3 is CASSFPCPISGLTGELFF. Written as DNA, the CDR3 is TGTGCCAGCAGCTTTCCATGTCCCATTTCAGGCTTGACCGGGGAGCTGTTTTTT.

The chain has TRBV9 and TRBJ2-1; D is unresolved. Germline V CDR1 and CDR2: SGDLS, YYNGEE. The ends were cut back, 5 bases at V and 4 bases at J, with 19 bases in the middle. The CDR3 runs to 16 residues. The CDR3 loop reads CASRPRLGPKYNEQFF. The CDR3 DNA follows: TGTGCCAGCAGGCCTAGGTTGGGCCCCAAATACAATGAGCAGTTCTTC. The whole variable domain, remainder taken from reference TRBV9 and TRBJ2-1, is DSGVTQTPKHLITATGQRVTLRCSPRSGDLSVYWYQQSLDQGLQFLIQYYNGEERAKGNILERFSAQQFPDLHSELNLSSLELGDSALYFCASRPRLGPKYNEQFFGPGTRLTVL.

The chain couples TRBV11-2 to TRBJ1-6; D is uncertain. The V gene's germline CDR1 is SGHAT and CDR2 FQNNGV. This CDR3 has 16 amino acids. V gave up 1 base and J gave up 4 bases, with 11 bases separating them. This chain's CDR3 is CASSLGWALYNSPLHF. The CDR3 bases are TGTGCCAGCAGCTTAGGGTGGGCACTTTATAATTCACCCCTCCACTTT.